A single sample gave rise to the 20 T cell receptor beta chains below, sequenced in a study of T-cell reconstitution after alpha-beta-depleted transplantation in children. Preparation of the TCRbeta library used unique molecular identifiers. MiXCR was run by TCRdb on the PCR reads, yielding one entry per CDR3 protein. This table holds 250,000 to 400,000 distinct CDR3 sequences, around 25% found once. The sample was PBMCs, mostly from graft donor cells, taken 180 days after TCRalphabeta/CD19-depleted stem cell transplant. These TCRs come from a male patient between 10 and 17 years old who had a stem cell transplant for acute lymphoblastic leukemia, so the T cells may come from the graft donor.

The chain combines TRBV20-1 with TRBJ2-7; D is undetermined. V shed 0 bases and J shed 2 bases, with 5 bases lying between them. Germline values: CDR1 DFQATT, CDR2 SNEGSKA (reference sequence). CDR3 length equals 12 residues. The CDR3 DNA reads TGCAGTGCTAGAGATTCGACCTACGAGCAGTACTTC. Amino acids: CSARDSTYEQYF.

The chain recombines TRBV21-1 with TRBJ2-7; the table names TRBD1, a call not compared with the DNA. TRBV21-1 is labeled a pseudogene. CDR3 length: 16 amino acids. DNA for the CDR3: TGTGCCAGCAGCACCCCTGGAATGACAGCGAACTACGAGCAGTACTTC. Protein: CASSTPGMTANYEQYF.

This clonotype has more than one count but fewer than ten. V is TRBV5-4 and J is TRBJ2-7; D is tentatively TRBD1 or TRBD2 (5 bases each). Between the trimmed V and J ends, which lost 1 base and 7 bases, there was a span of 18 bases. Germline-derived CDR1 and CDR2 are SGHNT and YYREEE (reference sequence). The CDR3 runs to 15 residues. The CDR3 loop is CASSLLSEGPGEQYF. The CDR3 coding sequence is TGTGCCAGCAGCTTGTTATCCGAGGGGCCGGGGGAGCAGTACTTC. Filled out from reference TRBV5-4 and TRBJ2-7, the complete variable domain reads ETGVTQSPTHLIKTRGQQVTLRCSSQSGHNTVSWYQQALGQGPQFIFQYYREEENGRGNFPPRFSGLQFPNYSSELNVNALELDDSALYLCASSLLSEGPGEQYFGPGTRLTVT.

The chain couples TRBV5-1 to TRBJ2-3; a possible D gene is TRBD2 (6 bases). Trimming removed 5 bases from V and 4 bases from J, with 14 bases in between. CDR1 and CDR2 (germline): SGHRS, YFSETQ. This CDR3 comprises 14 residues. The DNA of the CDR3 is TGCGCCAGCAGGCCCACATCGGGGGCAGATACGCAGTATTTT. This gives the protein CASRPTSGADTQYF.

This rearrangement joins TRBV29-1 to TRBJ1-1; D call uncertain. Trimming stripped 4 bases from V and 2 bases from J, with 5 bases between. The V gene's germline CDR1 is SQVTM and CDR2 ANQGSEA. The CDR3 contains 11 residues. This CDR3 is CSVGENTEAFF. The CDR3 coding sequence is TGCAGCGTTGGGGAAAACACTGAAGCTTTCTTT. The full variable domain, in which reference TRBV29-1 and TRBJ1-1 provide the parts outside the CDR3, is SAVISQKPSRDICQRGTSLTIQCQVDSQVTMMFWYRQQPGQSLTLIATANQGSEATYESGFVIDKFPISRPNLTFSTLTVSNMSPEDSSIYLCSVGENTEAFFGQGTRLTVV.

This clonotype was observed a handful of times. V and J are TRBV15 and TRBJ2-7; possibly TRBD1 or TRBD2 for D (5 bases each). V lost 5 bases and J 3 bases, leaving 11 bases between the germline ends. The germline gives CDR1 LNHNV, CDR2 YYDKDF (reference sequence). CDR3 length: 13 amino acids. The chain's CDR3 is CATSSRDRYEQYF. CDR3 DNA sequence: TGTGCCACCAGCTCCCGGGACCGCTACGAGCAGTACTTC.

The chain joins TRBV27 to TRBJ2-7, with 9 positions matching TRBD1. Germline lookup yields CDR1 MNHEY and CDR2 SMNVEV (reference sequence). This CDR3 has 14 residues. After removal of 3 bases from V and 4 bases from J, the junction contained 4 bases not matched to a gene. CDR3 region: CASSFGDRAYEQYF. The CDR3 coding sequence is TGTGCCAGCAGTTTTGGGGACAGGGCTTACGAGCAGTACTTC.

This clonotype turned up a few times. CDR3 sequence (DNA): TGTGCCAGCAGTGAACCGAGATGGAACTCCTACGAGCAGTACTTC. Its translation: CASSEPRWNSYEQYF. The V gene is TRBV2, the J gene TRBJ2-7; D unclear. V lost 2 bases and J 0 bases, leaving 11 bases between the germline ends. The CDR3 spans 15 residues. Germline lookup yields CDR1 SNHLY and CDR2 FYNNEI. Full variable domain (missing parts from reference TRBV2 and TRBJ2-7): EPEVTQTPSHQVTQMGQEVILRCVPISNHLYFYWYRQILGQKVEFLVSFYNNEISEKSEIFDDQFSVERPDGSNFTLKIRSTKLEDSAMYFCASSEPRWNSYEQYFGPGTRLTVT.

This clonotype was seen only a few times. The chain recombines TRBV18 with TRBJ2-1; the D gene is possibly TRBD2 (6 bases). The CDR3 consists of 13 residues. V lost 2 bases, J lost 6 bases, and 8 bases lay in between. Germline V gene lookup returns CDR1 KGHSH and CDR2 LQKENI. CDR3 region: CASSPTSPNEQFF. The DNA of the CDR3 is TGTGCCAGCTCACCAACTAGCCCCAATGAGCAGTTCTTC.

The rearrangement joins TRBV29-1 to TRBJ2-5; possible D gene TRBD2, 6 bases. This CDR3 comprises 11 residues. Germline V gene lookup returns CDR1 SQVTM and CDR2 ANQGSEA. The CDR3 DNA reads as TGCAGTTTCGATCGGGGGGAGACCCAGTACTTC. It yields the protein CSFDRGETQYF.

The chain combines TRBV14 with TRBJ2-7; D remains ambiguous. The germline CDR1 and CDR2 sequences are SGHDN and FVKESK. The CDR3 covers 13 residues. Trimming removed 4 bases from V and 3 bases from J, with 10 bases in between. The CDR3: CASSRRQHYEQYF. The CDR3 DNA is TGTGCCAGCAGCCGGCGACAACACTACGAGCAGTACTTC.

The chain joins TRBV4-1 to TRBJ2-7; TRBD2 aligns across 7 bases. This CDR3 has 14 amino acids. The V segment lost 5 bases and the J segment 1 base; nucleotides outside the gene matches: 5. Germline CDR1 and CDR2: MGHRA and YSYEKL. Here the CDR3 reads CASSNGRFSYEQYF. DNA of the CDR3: TGCGCCAGCAGCAACGGGAGGTTTTCCTACGAGCAGTACTTC.

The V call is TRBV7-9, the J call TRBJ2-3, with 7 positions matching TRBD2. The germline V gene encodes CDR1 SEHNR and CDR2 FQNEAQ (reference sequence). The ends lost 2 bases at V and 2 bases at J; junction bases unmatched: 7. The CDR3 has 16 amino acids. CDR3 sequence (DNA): TGTGCCAGCAGCTTACCGACGGGACTAATCACAGATACGCAGTATTTT. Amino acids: CASSLPTGLITDTQYF.

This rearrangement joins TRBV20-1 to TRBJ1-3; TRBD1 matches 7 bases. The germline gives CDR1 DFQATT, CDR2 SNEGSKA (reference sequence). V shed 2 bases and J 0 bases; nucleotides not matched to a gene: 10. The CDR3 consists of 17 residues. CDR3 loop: CSARPLQGPSSGNTIYF. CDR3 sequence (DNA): TGCAGTGCTAGACCCTTACAGGGGCCGAGCTCTGGAAACACCATATATTTT.

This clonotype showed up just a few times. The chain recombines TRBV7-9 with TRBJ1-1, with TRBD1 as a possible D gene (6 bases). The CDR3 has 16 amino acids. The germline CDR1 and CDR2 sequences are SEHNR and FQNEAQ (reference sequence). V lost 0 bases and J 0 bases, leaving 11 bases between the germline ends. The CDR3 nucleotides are TGTGCCAGCAGCTTAGCGCAGGGGTTCATGAACACTGAAGCTTTCTTT. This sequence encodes CASSLAQGFMNTEAFF.

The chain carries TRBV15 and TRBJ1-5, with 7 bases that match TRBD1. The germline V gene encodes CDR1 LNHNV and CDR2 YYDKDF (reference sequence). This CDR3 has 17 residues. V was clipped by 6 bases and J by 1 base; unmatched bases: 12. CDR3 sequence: CATRPPDRDISNQPQHF. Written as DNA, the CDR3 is TGTGCCACCAGGCCTCCAGACAGGGACATAAGCAATCAGCCCCAGCATTTT.

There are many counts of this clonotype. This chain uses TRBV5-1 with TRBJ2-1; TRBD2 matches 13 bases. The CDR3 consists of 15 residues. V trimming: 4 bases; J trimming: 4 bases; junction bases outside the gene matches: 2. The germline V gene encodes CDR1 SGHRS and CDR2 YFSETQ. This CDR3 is CASSVTSGGYNEQFF. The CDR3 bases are TGCGCCAGCAGCGTGACTAGCGGGGGGTACAATGAGCAGTTCTTC.

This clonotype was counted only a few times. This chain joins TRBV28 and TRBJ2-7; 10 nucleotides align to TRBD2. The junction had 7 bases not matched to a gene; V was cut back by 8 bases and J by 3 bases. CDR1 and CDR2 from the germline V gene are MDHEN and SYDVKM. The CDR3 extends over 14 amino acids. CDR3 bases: TGTGCCAGCCGCCCCGGGACTAGCGTCTACGAGCAGTACTTC. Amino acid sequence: CASRPGTSVYEQYF.

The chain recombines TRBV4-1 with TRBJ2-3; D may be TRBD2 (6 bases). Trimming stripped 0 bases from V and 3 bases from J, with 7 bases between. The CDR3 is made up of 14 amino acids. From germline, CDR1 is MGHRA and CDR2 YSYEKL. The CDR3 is CASSQEGGTDTQYF. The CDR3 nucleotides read TGCGCCAGCAGCCAAGAGGGGGGTACAGATACGCAGTATTTT.

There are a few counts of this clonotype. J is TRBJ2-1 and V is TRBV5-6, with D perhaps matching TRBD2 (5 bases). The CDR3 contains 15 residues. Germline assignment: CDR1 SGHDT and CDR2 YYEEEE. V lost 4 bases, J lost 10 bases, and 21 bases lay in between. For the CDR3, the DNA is TGTGCCAGCAGCGGGTGGCTTGAGGGAGTAGGGGAGCAGTTCTTC. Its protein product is CASSGWLEGVGEQFF.